The 4 T cell receptor beta chains below all came from one sample that was sequenced in a study of T cells in Graves' hyperthyroidism and ophthalmopathy. Amplified TCR beta CDR3 regions derived from RNA transcripts. Researchers ran a first-round RT-PCR on the TCR CDR3 using the HTBI primer set. TCRdb used MiXCR to reprocess the multiplex PCR reads, holding one entry per CDR3 protein. The sample records approximately 610,000 distinct CDR3 sequences, 15% to 20% being singletons. The sample comprised blood. The receptors derive from a woman aged 18 to 35 with Graves' hyperthyroidism.

This clonotype was detected only a few times. This chain uses TRBV2 with TRBJ1-1, with D possibly being TRBD1 (6 bases). V was clipped by 9 bases and J by 0 bases, with 11 bases between them. Germline assignment: CDR1 SNHLY and CDR2 FYNNEI. CDR3 length: 13 amino acids. CDR3 loop: CASNRDLNTEAFF. The CDR3 bases are TGTGCCAGTAACAGGGATCTGAACACTGAAGCTTTCTTT.

This clonotype was observed at least ten times. This chain joins TRBV12-3 or TRBV12-4 and TRBJ2-3; 11 bases are a match to TRBD2. This CDR3 has 20 residues. V lost 6 bases to trimming and J lost 0 bases; unmatched junction nucleotides: 17. In DNA form, the CDR3 reads TGTGCCAGCAGGGCCCGAGGGGGCGCTAGCGGGAGGACAAGCACAGATACGCAGTATTTT. This encodes CASRARGGASGRTSTDTQYF.

This clonotype was detected many times. The chain is built from TRBV12-3 or TRBV12-4 and TRBJ2-5; 8 nucleotides line up with TRBD1. The V segment lost 6 bases and the J segment 4 bases; nucleotides outside the gene matches: 7. The CDR3 loop spans 14 amino acids. CDR3 in amino acids: CASRIQGVPETQYF. The CDR3 bases are TGTGCCAGCAGGATACAGGGGGTCCCAGAGACCCAGTACTTC.

Ten or more counts support this clonotype. The J gene is TRBJ2-7, the V gene TRBV10-3; TRBD1 or TRBD2 may be the D gene (8 bases each). CDR1 and CDR2 from the germline V gene are ENHRY and SYGVKD. This CDR3 has 15 amino acids. V dropped 6 bases and J dropped 3 bases, with 18 bases sitting between them. CDR3 sequence: CAISPGGGGIYEQYF. The CDR3 coding sequence is TGTGCCATCAGCCCAGGGGGCGGGGGGATCTACGAGCAGTACTTC.